The TCR beta chain described here comes from a study of T cell repertoires in cytomegalovirus infection. As for the study in general: Well-studied HLA-B-restricted epitopes and recently identified HLA-C-restricted epitopes of CMV were both used in the study.

To note about this clonotype: Its antigen is still unknown.

Overall study findings and caveats: Dominant in the ex vivo response were TCR beta clonotypes restricted by HLA-C and specific for CMV. The study identified carriers of CMV plus the relevant HLA from cumulative public TCR beta family frequency.

V shed 5 bases, J shed 2 bases, and the junction held 2 bases outside the gene matches. CDR3 length: 13 residues. Germline loops: CDR1 WSHSY, CDR2 SAAADI. TCRdb redid the calling of the reads with MiXCR, one entry per CDR3 protein. The table shows 160,000 or so distinct CDR3 sequences, with roughly 22% occurring only once. The TCR was taken from a human donor in good health (CMV status not recorded). Some clones in this sample may be carry-over from other donors' samples. This chain connects TRBV10-2 to TRBJ2-7; 8 nucleotides agree with TRBD1. The sample was CD8+ T cells from cultured PBMCs, taken from culture after CMV antigen stimulation. As DNA, the CDR3 is TGCGCCAGCAGTAGGGACAGGACCTACGAGCAGTACTTC. It encodes CASSRDRTYEQYF.